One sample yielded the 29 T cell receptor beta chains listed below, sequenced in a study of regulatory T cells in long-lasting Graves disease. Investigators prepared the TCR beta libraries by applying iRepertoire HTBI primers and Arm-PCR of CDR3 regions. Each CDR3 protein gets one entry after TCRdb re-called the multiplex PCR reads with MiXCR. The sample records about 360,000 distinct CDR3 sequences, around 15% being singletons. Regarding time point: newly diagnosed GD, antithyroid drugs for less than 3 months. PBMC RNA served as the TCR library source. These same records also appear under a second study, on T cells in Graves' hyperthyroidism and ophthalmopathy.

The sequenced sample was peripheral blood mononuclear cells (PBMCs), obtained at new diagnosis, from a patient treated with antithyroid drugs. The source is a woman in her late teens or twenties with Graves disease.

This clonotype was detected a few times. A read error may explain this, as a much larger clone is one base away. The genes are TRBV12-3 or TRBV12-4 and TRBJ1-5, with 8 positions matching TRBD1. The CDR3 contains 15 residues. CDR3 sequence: CVSSLPGTGYQPQHF. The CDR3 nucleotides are TGTGTCAGCAGTTTACCGGGGACAGGCTATCAGCCCCAGCATTTT.

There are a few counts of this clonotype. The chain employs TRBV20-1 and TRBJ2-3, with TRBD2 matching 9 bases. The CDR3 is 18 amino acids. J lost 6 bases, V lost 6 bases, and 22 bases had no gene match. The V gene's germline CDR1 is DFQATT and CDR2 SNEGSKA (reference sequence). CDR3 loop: CSAPGAREGAADLDTQYF. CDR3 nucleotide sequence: TGCAGTGCCCCCGGGGCGCGGGAGGGGGCCGCCGACCTGGATACGCAGTATTTT.

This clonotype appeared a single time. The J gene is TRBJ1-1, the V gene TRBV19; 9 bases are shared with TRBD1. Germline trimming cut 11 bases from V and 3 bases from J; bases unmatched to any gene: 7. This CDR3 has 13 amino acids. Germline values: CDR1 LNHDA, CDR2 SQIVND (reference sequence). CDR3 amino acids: CASFRDRDTEAFF. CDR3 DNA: TGTGCCTCCTTCCGGGACAGGGACACTGAAGCTTTCTTT.

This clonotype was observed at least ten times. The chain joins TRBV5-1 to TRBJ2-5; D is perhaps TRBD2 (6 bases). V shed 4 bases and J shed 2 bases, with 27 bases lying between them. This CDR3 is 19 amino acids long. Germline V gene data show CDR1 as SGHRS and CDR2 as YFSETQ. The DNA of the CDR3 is TGCGCCAGCAGCCGGGCGCGGGGCGGGCCAAATAGGTGGCAAGAGACCCAGTACTTC. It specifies CASSRARGGPNRWQETQYF.

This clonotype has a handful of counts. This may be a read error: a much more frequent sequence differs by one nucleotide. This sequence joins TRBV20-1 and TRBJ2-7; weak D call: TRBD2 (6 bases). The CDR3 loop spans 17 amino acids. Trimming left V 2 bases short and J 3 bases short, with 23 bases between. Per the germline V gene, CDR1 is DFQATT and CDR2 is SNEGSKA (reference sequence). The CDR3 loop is CSARYSGAGRRIYEQYF. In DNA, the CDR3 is TGCAGTGCTAGATATTCCGGGGCAGGGAGGAGGATCTACGAGCAGTACTTC.

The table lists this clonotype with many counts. CDR3 sequence: CASTLTGSSNQPQHF. As DNA, the CDR3 is TGTGCCAGCACCTTGACAGGATCTAGCAATCAGCCCCAGCATTTT. The rearrangement uses TRBV2 and TRBJ1-5, with D possibly being TRBD1 (6 bases). CDR3 length: 15 amino acids. Germline CDR1 and CDR2: SNHLY and FYNNEI. Trimming removed 7 bases at V and 0 bases at J, with 13 bases between.

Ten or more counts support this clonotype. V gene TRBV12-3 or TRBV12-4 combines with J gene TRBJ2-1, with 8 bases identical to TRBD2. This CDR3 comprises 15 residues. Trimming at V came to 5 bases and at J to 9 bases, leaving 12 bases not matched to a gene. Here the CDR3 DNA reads TGTGCCAGCAGTCCCTCGACTAGCGAAAGCGGTGAGCAGTTCTTC. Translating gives CASSPSTSESGEQFF.

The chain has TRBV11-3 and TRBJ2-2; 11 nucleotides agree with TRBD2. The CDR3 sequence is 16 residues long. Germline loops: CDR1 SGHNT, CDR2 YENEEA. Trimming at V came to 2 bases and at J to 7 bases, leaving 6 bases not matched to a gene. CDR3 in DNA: TGTGCCAGCAGCTTACGACTAGCGGGATTGGGCGGGGAGCTGTTTTTT. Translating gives CASSLRLAGLGGELFF.

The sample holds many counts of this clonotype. The chain's CDR3 is CASKVGTNTGELFF. CDR3 DNA: TGTGCCAGCAAGGTGGGGACGAACACCGGGGAGCTGTTTTTT. The rearrangement uses TRBV2 and TRBJ2-2; unclear D gene. This CDR3 has 14 amino acids. Deletions cut 7 bases from V and 0 bases from J, with 9 bases between. Germline V CDR1 and CDR2: SNHLY, FYNNEI.

DNA for the CDR3: TGTGCCATCAGTGAGGGCTACAATGAGCAGTTCTTC. As protein: CAISEGYNEQFF. The V gene is TRBV10-3, the J gene TRBJ2-1; D gene unclear. Per germline, CDR1 ENHRY and CDR2 SYGVKD. Deletions cut 2 bases from V and 3 bases from J, with 2 bases between. This CDR3 is 12 amino acids long.

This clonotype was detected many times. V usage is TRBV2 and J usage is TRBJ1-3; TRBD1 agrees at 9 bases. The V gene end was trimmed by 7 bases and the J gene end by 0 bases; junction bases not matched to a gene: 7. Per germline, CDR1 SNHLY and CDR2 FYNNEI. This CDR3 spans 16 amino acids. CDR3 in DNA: TGTGCCAGCACCCGGACAGGGGATTTCTCTGGAAACACCATATATTTT. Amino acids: CASTRTGDFSGNTIYF.

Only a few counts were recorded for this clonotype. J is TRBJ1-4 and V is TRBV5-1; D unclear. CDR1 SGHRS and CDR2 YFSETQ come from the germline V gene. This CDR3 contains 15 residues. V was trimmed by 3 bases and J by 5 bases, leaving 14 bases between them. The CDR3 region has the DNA TGCGCCAGCAGCTGGACCGGCAATAGGAATGAAAAACTGTTTTTT. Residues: CASSWTGNRNEKLFF.

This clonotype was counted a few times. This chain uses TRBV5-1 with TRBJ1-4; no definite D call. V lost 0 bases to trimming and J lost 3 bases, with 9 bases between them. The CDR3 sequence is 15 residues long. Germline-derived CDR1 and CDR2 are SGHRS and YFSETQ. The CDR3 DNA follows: TGCGCCAGCAGCTTGGATGGAGCATCTAATGAAAAACTGTTTTTT. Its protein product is CASSLDGASNEKLFF.

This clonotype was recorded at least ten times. DNA of the CDR3: TGTGCCAGCTCACATAGCGGGAGATTGACAGATACGCAGTATTTT. It encodes CASSHSGRLTDTQYF. The chain uses TRBV18 and TRBJ2-3; 9 positions match TRBD2. Looked up from germline, CDR1 is KGHSH and CDR2 is LQKENI. V gave up 4 bases and J gave up 3 bases; unmatched junction bases: 5. The CDR3 length is 15 residues. The entire variable domain, with the rest obtained from reference TRBV18 and TRBJ2-3, is as follows: NAGVMQNPRHLVRRRGQEARLRCSPMKGHSHVYWYRQLPEEGLKFMVYLQKENIIDESGMPKERFSAEFPKEGPSILRIQQVVRGDSAAYFCASSHSGRLTDTQYFGPGTRLTVL.

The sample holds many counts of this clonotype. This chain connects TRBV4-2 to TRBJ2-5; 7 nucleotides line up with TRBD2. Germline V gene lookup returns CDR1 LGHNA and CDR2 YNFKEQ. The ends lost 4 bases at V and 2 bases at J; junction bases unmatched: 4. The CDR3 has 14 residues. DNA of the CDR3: TGTGCCAGCAGCCTTCAGCGGGATCAAGAGACCCAGTACTTC. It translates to CASSLQRDQETQYF.

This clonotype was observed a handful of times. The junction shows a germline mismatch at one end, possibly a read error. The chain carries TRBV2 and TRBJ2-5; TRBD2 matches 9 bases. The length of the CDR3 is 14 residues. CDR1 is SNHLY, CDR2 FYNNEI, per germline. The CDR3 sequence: CAGSESGGQETQYF. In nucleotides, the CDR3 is TGTGCCGGCAGTGAGAGCGGGGGGCAAGAGACCCAGTACTTC.

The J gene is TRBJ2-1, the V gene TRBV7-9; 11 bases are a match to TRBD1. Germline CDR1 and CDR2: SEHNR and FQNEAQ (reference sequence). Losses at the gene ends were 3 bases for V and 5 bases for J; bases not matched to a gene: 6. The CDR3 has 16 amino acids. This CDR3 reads CASSLGQGVPNNEQFF. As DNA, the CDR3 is TGTGCCAGCAGCTTGGGACAGGGGGTACCTAACAATGAGCAGTTCTTC.

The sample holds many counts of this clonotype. CDR3 bases: TGTGCCAGCAGCTTAGGCGGGGGGGCCTACAATGAGCAGTTCTTC. Amino acids: CASSLGGGAYNEQFF. The chain carries TRBV7-9 and TRBJ2-1, with 9 bases fitting TRBD2. The CDR3 runs to 15 residues. Germline loops: CDR1 SEHNR, CDR2 FQNEAQ (reference sequence). The V gene end was trimmed by 1 base and the J gene end by 2 bases; junction bases not matched to a gene: 0.

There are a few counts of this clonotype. The CDR3 sequence: CSAREGGGNQPQHF. Here the CDR3 DNA reads TGCAGTGCTAGAGAAGGAGGTGGCAATCAGCCCCAGCATTTT. The rearrangement joins TRBV20-1 to TRBJ1-5; D call uncertain. V was pared by 0 bases and J by 2 bases, with 8 bases between. CDR1 is DFQATT and CDR2 is SNEGSKA in the germline V gene (reference sequence). The CDR3 has 14 residues.

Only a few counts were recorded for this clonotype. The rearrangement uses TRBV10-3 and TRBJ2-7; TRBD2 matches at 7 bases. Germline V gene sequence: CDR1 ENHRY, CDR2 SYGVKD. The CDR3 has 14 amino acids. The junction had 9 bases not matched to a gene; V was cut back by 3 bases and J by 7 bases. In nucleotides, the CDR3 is TGTGCCATCAGTGAAGCTCGGCGGGAGAGGGAGCAGTACTTC. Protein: CAISEARREREQYF.

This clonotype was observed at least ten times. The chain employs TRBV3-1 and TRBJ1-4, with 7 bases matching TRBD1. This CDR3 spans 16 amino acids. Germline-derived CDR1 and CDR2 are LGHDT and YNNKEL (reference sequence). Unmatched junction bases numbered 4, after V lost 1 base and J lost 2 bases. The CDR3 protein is CASSQGPGQTNEKLFF. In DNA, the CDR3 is TGTGCCAGCAGCCAAGGGCCGGGACAGACTAATGAAAAACTGTTTTTT.

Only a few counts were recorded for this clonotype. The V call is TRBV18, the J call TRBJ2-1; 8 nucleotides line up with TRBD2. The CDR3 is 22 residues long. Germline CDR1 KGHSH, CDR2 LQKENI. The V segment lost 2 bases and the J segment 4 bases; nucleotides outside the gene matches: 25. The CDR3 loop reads CASSPTVSGVNVKNHQYNEQFF. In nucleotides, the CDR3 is TGTGCCAGCTCACCAACTGTTAGCGGGGTCAACGTTAAAAACCATCAATACAATGAGCAGTTCTTC. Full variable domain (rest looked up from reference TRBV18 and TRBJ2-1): NAGVMQNPRHLVRRRGQEARLRCSPMKGHSHVYWYRQLPEEGLKFMVYLQKENIIDESGMPKERFSAEFPKEGPSILRIQQVVRGDSAAYFCASSPTVSGVNVKNHQYNEQFFGPGTRLTVL.

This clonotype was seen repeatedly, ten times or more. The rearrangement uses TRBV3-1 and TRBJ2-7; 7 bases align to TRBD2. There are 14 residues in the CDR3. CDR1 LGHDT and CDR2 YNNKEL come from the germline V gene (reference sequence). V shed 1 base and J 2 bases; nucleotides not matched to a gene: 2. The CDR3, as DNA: TGTGCCAGCAGCCAAGCGGGGGGTACCTACGAGCAGTACTTC. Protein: CASSQAGGTYEQYF.

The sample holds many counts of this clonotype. In DNA form, the CDR3 reads TGCAGTGCCGGGGGCAGGGGTCGTTACGAGCAGTACTTC. The encoded protein is CSAGGRGRYEQYF. This chain links TRBV20-1 with TRBJ2-7; either TRBD1 or TRBD2 may supply D (6 bases each). Germline loops: CDR1 DFQATT, CDR2 SNEGSKA (reference sequence). CDR3 length: 13 residues. With 6 bases removed from V and 4 bases from J, the gap between germline ends came to 16 bases.

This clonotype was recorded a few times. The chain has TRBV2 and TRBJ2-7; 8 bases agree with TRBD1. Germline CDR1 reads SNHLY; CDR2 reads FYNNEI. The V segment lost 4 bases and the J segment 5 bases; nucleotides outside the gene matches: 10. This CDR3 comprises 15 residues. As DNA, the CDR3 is TGTGCCAGCAGTGGCCGGCAGGGGGCTGTCAACGAGCAGTACTTC. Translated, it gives CASSGRQGAVNEQYF. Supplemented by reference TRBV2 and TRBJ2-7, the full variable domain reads EPEVTQTPSHQVTQMGQEVILRCVPISNHLYFYWYRQILGQKVEFLVSFYNNEISEKSEIFDDQFSVERPDGSNFTLKIRSTKLEDSAMYFCASSGRQGAVNEQYFGPGTRLTVT.

The CDR3 loop reads CASSMGQFNEKLFF. CDR3 DNA sequence: TGTGCCAGCAGCATGGGACAGTTTAATGAAAAACTGTTTTTT. This sequence joins TRBV27 and TRBJ1-4; 7 nucleotides align to TRBD1. Germline V lookup: CDR1 MNHEY, CDR2 SMNVEV (reference sequence). This CDR3 region has 14 residues. J was trimmed by 4 bases and V by 6 bases; bases with no gene match: 5. The full variable domain, in which reference TRBV27 and TRBJ1-4 provide the parts outside the CDR3, is EAQVTQNPRYLITVTGKKLTVTCSQNMNHEYMSWYRQDPGLGLRQIYYSMNVEVTDKGDVPEGYKVSRKEKRNFPLILESPSPNQTSLYFCASSMGQFNEKLFFGSGTQLSVL.

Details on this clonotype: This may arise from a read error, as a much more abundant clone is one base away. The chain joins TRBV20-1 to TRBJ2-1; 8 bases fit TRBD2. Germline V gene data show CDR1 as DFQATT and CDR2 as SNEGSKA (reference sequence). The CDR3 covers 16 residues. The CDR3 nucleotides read TGCAGTGCTAGAAGACTAGAAGCGGGGGTGAAAGAGACCCGGTACTTC. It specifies CSARRLEAGVKETRYF.

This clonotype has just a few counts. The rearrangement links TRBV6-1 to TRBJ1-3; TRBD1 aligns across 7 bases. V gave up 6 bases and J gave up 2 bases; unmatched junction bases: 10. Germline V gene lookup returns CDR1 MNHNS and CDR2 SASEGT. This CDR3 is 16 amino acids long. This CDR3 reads CASSRGATGTGNTIYF. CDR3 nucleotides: TGTGCCAGCAGCCGAGGGGCGACAGGGACTGGAAACACCATATATTTT.

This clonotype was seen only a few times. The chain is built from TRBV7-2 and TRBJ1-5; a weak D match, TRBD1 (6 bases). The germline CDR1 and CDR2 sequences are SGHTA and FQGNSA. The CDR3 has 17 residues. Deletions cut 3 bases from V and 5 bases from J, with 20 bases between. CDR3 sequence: CASSLGGAAKLHQPQHF. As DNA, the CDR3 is TGTGCCAGCAGCTTGGGGGGGGCCGCAAAACTTCATCAGCCCCAGCATTTT.